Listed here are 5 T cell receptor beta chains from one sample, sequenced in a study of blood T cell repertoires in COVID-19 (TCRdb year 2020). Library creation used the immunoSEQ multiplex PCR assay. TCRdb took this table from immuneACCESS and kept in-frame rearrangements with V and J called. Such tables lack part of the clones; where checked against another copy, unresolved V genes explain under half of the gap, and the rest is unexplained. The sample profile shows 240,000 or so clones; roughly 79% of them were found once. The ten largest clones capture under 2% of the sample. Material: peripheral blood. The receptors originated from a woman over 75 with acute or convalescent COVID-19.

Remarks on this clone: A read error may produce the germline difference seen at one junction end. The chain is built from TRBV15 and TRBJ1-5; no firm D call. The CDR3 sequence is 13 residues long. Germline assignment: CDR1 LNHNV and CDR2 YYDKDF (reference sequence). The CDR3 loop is CATSVDFNQSQHF. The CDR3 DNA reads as TGTGCCACCAGCGTCGACTTCAATCAGTCCCAGCATTTT.

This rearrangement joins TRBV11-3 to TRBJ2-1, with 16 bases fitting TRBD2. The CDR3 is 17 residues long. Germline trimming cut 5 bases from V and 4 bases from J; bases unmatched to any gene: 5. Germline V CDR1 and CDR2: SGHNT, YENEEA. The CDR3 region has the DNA TGTGCCAGCAGCCCAACGGGACTAGCGGGGGGGTACAATGAGCAGTTCTTC. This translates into CASSPTGLAGGYNEQFF.

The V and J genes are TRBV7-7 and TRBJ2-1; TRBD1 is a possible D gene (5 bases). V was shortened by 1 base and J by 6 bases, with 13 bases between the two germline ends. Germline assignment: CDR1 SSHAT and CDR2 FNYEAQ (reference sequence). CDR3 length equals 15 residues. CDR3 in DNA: TGTGCCAGCAGCTTAGGTCAGGGTTTCTCCAATGAGCAGTTCTTC. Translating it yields CASSLGQGFSNEQFF.

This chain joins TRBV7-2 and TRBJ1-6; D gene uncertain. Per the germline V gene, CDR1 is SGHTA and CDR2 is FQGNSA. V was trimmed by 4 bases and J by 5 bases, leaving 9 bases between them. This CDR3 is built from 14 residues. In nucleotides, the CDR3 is TGTGCCAGCAGCTCAGCGAGGGATAATTCACCCCTCCACTTT. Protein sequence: CASSSARDNSPLHF.

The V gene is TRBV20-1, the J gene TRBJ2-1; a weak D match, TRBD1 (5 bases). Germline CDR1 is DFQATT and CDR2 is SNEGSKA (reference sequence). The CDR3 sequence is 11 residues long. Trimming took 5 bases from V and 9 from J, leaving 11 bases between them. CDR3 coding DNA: TGCAGTGCTCCGCCCCAGGGTGAGCAGTTCTTC. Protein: CSAPPQGEQFF.